This T cell receptor beta chain was captured in a study of CD8 T cells in ankylosing spondylitis. On this clonotype: Its antigen is still unknown.

Whole-study findings and limits: Ankylosing spondylitis blood seemed to carry a telltale TCR beta motif made of under ten highly homologous variants.

V dropped 1 base and J dropped 0 bases, with 20 bases sitting between them. Germline V gene data show CDR1 as PRHDT and CDR2 as FYEKMQ (reference sequence). The CDR3 spans 19 residues. TCRdb passed the 5' RACE reads through MiXCR, listing each CDR3 protein once. Altogether a few hundred thousand distinct CDR3 sequences are present, around a tenth being singletons, with the ten largest covering roughly 9.1%. Material for sequencing was blood, either unsorted or a sorted T cell fraction (not recorded which). This TCR was sampled from a female donor with ankylosing spondylitis or in good health (not recorded which). The chain combines TRBV13 with TRBJ2-3, with D hard to call. The CDR3 loop is CASSLVFLFSQASTDTQYF. CDR3 bases: TGTGCCAGCAGCTTAGTATTTCTGTTCAGTCAAGCTAGCACAGATACGCAGTATTTT.